These 17 T cell receptor beta chains share one sample of origin, sequenced in a study of T cell changes during pregnancy in multiple sclerosis (dated by TCRdb to about 2019). Libraries were made using the immunoSEQ multiplex PCR assay. The immuneACCESS repertoire file appears here via TCRdb, limited to in-frame rearrangements. These files lack a portion of the clones; in checked studies, under half of the deficit traces to unresolved V genes, and the cause of the others is not known. This sample gives about 38,000 clones in total; roughly 90% of them show up just once. Together, the top ten hold 0.56% of the sample. The sample here was CD4+ T cells from peripheral blood mononuclear cells, taken before pregnancy. The receptors derive from a female donor with multiple sclerosis, enrolled in a pregnancy study.

J is TRBJ2-4 and V is TRBV2; a weak D match, TRBD1 (6 bases). CDR1 SNHLY and CDR2 FYNNEI come from the germline V gene. V lost 1 base to trimming and J lost 3 bases, with 10 bases between them. This CDR3 spans 15 amino acids. CDR3 region: CASSEGGQGKNIQYF. CDR3 sequence (DNA): TGTGCCAGCAGTGAAGGGGGGCAGGGCAAAAACATTCAGTACTTC.

V usage is TRBV28 and J usage is TRBJ1-3; D is unresolved. Germline V gene data show CDR1 as MDHEN and CDR2 as SYDVKM. The CDR3 contains 14 residues. V lost 5 bases and J 4 bases, leaving 12 bases between the germline ends. Here the CDR3 reads CASSPPGGGNTIYF. CDR3 sequence (DNA): TGTGCCAGCAGTCCCCCTGGCGGGGGAAACACCATATATTTT.

This clone has only one observation. The gene calls are TRBV19 and TRBJ1-1; 7 nucleotides agree with TRBD1. J gave up 1 base and V 3 bases, and 8 bases lay outside the gene matches. Per germline, CDR1 LNHDA and CDR2 SQIVND (reference sequence). CDR3 size: 16 residues. CDR3 in DNA: TGTGCCAGTAGTATCCGATCCGGGACAGCGAACACTGAAGCTTTCTTT. Residues: CASSIRSGTANTEAFF.

This sequence joins TRBV10-3 and TRBJ2-1, with 9 bases fitting TRBD2. Germline CDR1 is ENHRY and CDR2 is SYGVKD. The length of the CDR3 is 19 residues. V was pared by 1 base and J by 2 bases, with 12 bases of the junction left unmatched. The CDR3 DNA reads as TGTGCCATCAGTGAGTGGGTTAGCGGGGGCCGGCGAGCCTACAATGAGCAGTTCTTC. Translated: CAISEWVSGGRRAYNEQFF.

V gene TRBV12-5 combines with J gene TRBJ2-1; 13 bases fit TRBD2. Germline CDR1 reads LGHNT; CDR2 reads FRNRAP. CDR3 length: 15 amino acids. V lost 6 bases to trimming and J lost 8 bases; unmatched junction nucleotides: 7. CDR3 sequence reads: CASGVGLAGSDEQFF. Written as DNA, the CDR3 is TGTGCTAGTGGGGTGGGACTAGCGGGGAGCGATGAGCAGTTCTTC. Together with reference TRBV12-5 and TRBJ2-1, the CDR3 gives the full variable domain: DARVTQTPRHKVTEMGQEVTMRCQPILGHNTVFWYRQTMMQGLELLAYFRNRAPLDDSGMPKDRFSAEMPDATLATLKIQPSEPRDSAVYFCASGVGLAGSDEQFFGPGTRLTVL.

This clone was recorded a few times. The chain has TRBV19 and TRBJ1-4; weak D call: TRBD1 (5 bases). V lost 8 bases, J lost 7 bases, and 11 bases lay in between. The CDR3 is 12 amino acids. Per germline, CDR1 LNHDA and CDR2 SQIVND (reference sequence). CDR3 in amino acids: CASRTQGEKLFF. The CDR3 coding sequence is TGTGCCAGTCGTACTCAGGGTGAAAAACTGTTTTTT.

The chain couples TRBV15 to TRBJ1-2; TRBD1 matches at 8 bases. There are 13 residues in the CDR3. The germline gives CDR1 LNHNV, CDR2 YYDKDF (reference sequence). V gave up 3 bases and J gave up 3 bases; unmatched junction bases: 0. The CDR3 bases are TGTGCCACCAGCAGGGGACAGGACTATGGCTACACCTTC. Residues: CATSRGQDYGYTF. Based on the CDR3 plus reference TRBV15 and TRBJ1-2, the full variable domain is DAMVIQNPRYQVTQFGKPVTLSCSQTLNHNVMYWYQQKSSQAPKLLFHYYDKDFNNEADTPDNFQSRRPNTSFCFLDIRSPGLGDTAMYLCATSRGQDYGYTFGSGTRLTVV.

The gene calls are TRBV7-9 and TRBJ1-3; tentative D call: TRBD1 (6 bases). The germline V and J ends were trimmed by 3 bases and 4 bases, with 13 bases remaining between them. Germline V gives CDR1 SEHNR, CDR2 FQNEAQ (reference sequence). The CDR3 spans 15 residues. The chain's CDR3 is CASSFAGTTGNTIYF. CDR3 nucleotide sequence: TGTGCCAGCAGCTTCGCCGGGACAACCGGAAACACCATATATTTT. Full variable domain (missing parts from reference TRBV7-9 and TRBJ1-3): DTGVSQNPRHKITKRGQNVTFRCDPISEHNRLYWYRQTLGQGPEFLTYFQNEAQLEKSRLLSDRFSAERPKGSFSTLEIQRTEQGDSAMYLCASSFAGTTGNTIYFGEGSWLTVV.

This clone is a singleton in its sample. The V gene is TRBV19, the J gene TRBJ1-2, with D possibly matching TRBD1 (5 bases). Looked up from germline, CDR1 is LNHDA and CDR2 is SQIVND (reference sequence). The CDR3 has 15 amino acids. Trimming took 6 bases from V and 4 from J, leaving 18 bases between them. This chain's CDR3 is CASSRDSEPIYGYTF. DNA for the CDR3: TGTGCCAGTAGCCGAGACAGCGAACCAATCTATGGCTACACCTTC.

The chain is built from TRBV14 and TRBJ2-7; no reliable D call. Per the germline V gene, CDR1 is SGHDN and CDR2 is FVKESK. The CDR3 spans 18 residues. V was cut by 4 bases and J by 1 base, with 23 bases left in between. CDR3 DNA: TGTGCCAGCAGCCCTAGTAGATCAACCCGACGGAGTTCCTACGAGCAGTACTTC. Translation gives CASSPSRSTRRSSYEQYF.

The chain recombines TRBV7-6 with TRBJ2-2, with 7 positions matching TRBD1. Germline V gene data show CDR1 as SGHVS and CDR2 as FNYEAQ. With 6 bases clipped from V and 4 bases from J, the junction kept 5 bases outside the gene matches. There are 14 residues in the CDR3. The CDR3 is CASRQGVITGELFF. CDR3 DNA sequence: TGTGCCAGCAGGCAGGGGGTAATCACCGGGGAGCTGTTTTTT.

This sequence joins TRBV5-1 and TRBJ1-1; D might be TRBD1 (6 bases). The CDR3 covers 14 residues. Germline CDR1 is SGHRS and CDR2 is YFSETQ. Trimming removed 2 bases at V and 3 bases at J, with 11 bases between. Written as DNA, the CDR3 is TGCGCCAGCAGCTTCAGCAGGGGAGACACTGAAGCTTTCTTT. Amino acid sequence: CASSFSRGDTEAFF.

The chain uses TRBV19 and TRBJ2-3; 8 nucleotides agree with TRBD2. The trim removed 6 bases at V and 3 bases at J, leaving 8 bases unmatched. The CDR3 length is 15 residues. Germline assignment: CDR1 LNHDA and CDR2 SQIVND (reference sequence). The CDR3 DNA reads as TGTGCCAGTAGCGGGGGGGCCACACCAACAGATACGCAGTATTTT. It translates to CASSGGATPTDTQYF.

This sequence joins TRBV19 and TRBJ2-6, with D possibly matching TRBD1 (5 bases). V gave up 5 bases and J gave up 0 bases, with 8 bases separating them. Germline CDR1 and CDR2: LNHDA and SQIVND (reference sequence). There are 15 residues in the CDR3. Written as DNA, the CDR3 is TGTGCCAGTAGTCCAGGGAACTCTGGGGCCAACGTCCTGACTTTC. Its translation: CASSPGNSGANVLTF.

The chain recombines TRBV6-1 with TRBJ2-1; D is perhaps TRBD2 (5 bases). This CDR3 spans 14 amino acids. Germline V lookup: CDR1 MNHNS, CDR2 SASEGT. V lost 7 bases and J 4 bases, leaving 14 bases between the germline ends. Here the CDR3 DNA reads TGTGCCAGCAAAGGACCGGGAATTTACAATGAGCAGTTCTTC. This codes for CASKGPGIYNEQFF.

This sequence joins TRBV2 and TRBJ2-2; TRBD2 agrees at 8 bases. The CDR3 consists of 14 residues. The junction had 6 bases not matched to a gene; V was cut back by 7 bases and J by 5 bases. Germline V gene sequence: CDR1 SNHLY, CDR2 FYNNEI. CDR3 DNA: TGTGCCAGCATCCCCGGGGGGGTGACCGGGGAGCTGTTTTTT. It translates to CASIPGGVTGELFF. Full variable domain (remainder filled in from reference TRBV2 and TRBJ2-2): EPEVTQTPSHQVTQMGQEVILRCVPISNHLYFYWYRQILGQKVEFLVSFYNNEISEKSEIFDDQFSVERPDGSNFTLKIRSTKLEDSAMYFCASIPGGVTGELFFGEGSRLTVL.

This clone appeared a single time. This chain uses TRBV2 with TRBJ2-3, with no clear D. The V gene's germline CDR1 is SNHLY and CDR2 FYNNEI. The CDR3 spans 12 residues. V was trimmed by 8 bases and J by 9 bases, leaving 15 bases between them. CDR3: CASRPFVRTQYF. CDR3 DNA: TGTGCCAGCCGCCCCTTTGTGAGGACGCAGTATTTT.